Listed below are T cell receptor beta chains from one sample, sequenced in a study of metastatic and nonmetastatic thyroid tumors. TCRdb reanalyzed the PCR reads via MiXCR. In the table there are over 15,000 clones, over 15% of which are singletons. The sample comprised blood. The receptors originated from a male donor with papillary thyroid cancer or a benign thyroid nodule (not recorded which). Some clones in this sample may be carry-over from other donors' samples. Both conserved end residues are part of each CDR3. The D gene is left open where the match is weak. Clone sizes are given selectively: once, few, many, or a class where the clone is expanded.

v_call,d_call,j_call,clone_size,cdr3_aa,cdr3_nt
TRBV5-1,-,TRBJ2-3,-,CASSLGGTTSTDTQYF,TGCGCCAGCAGCTTGGGGGGGACAACTAGCACAGATACGCAGTATTTT
TRBV28,-,TRBJ2-1,few,CASSLNPSSYNEQFF,TGTGCCAGCAGTTTAAATCCTAGCTCCTACAATGAGCAGTTCTTC
TRBV4-1,TRBD2,TRBJ2-7,medium-sized,CASSQAPGLAKEQYF,TGCGCCAGCAGCCAGGCCCCGGGACTAGCGAAAGAGCAGTACTTC
TRBV4-3,TRBD2,TRBJ2-7,medium-sized,CASSQAAYGRVEEQYF,TGCGCCAGCAGCCAGGCTGCGTACGGGAGGGTGGAGGAGCAGTACTTC
TRBV20-1,-,TRBJ2-6,-,CSSQGSGANVLTF,TGCAGTAGTCAGGGATCCGGGGCCAACGTCCTGACTTTC
TRBV10-3,TRBD2,TRBJ2-2,many,CAISRGGRYTGELFF,TGTGCCATCAGCCGGGGGGGGAGATACACCGGGGAGCTGTTTTTT
TRBV2,-,TRBJ1-2,many,CASSEGPTSYYGYTF,TGTGCCAGCAGTGAAGGGCCAACTTCCTACTATGGCTACACCTTC
TRBV30,-,TRBJ1-1,many,CAWSSRANTEAFF,TGTGCCTGGAGTAGTAGGGCTAACACTGAAGCTTTCTTT
TRBV7-3,TRBD1,TRBJ1-1,many,CASSFDRGTEAFF,TGTGCCAGCAGCTTCGACAGGGGCACTGAAGCTTTCTTT
TRBV19,TRBD1,TRBJ2-7,many,CASSIGTGGYEQYF,TGTGCCAGTAGTATCGGGACAGGGGGTTACGAGCAGTACTTC
TRBV2,-,TRBJ1-2,many,CASSTDDGYTF,TGTGCCAGCAGTACCGATGATGGCTACACCTTC
TRBV20-1,TRBD1,TRBJ1-1,many,CSAQTGESEAFF,TGCAGTGCCCAGACAGGGGAGAGTGAAGCTTTCTTT
TRBV19,TRBD1,TRBJ2-5,many,CASSGNRGLETQYF,TGTGCCAGTAGTGGTAACAGGGGGCTGGAGACCCAGTACTTC
TRBV18,-,TRBJ2-3,many,CASSPNGEDTQYF,TGTGCCAGCTCACCAAACGGGGAAGATACGCAGTATTTT
TRBV28,-,TRBJ2-1,many,CASSLVSGNEQFF,TGTGCCAGCAGTTTGGTGTCGGGCAATGAGCAGTTCTTC
TRBV20-1,-,TRBJ2-3,many,CSARAGGNTDTQYF,TGCAGTGCTAGGGCTGGCGGAAACACAGATACGCAGTATTTT
TRBV10-3,-,TRBJ2-1,many,CAISDFSGGSSYNEQFF,TGTGCCATCAGTGATTTTAGCGGAGGCAGCTCCTACAATGAGCAGTTCTTC
TRBV28,TRBD2,TRBJ2-5,many,CASSPLTGLAGGGETQYF,TGTGCCAGCAGTCCCCTAACGGGACTAGCGGGAGGGGGAGAGACCCAGTACTTC
TRBV6-1,-,TRBJ1-1,many,CASRQGAEAFF,TGTGCCAGCAGGCAGGGCGCTGAAGCTTTCTTT
TRBV19,TRBD1,TRBJ1-5,many,CASSNWFRAGTASNQPQHF,TGTGCCAGTAGTAATTGGTTTCGCGCCGGGACAGCGAGTAATCAGCCCCAGCATTTT
TRBV4-1,TRBD1,TRBJ2-7,-,CASSQVTGRHEQYF,TGCGCCAGCAGCCAAGTGACAGGGCGACACGAGCAGTACTTC
TRBV6-1,-,TRBJ1-5,many,CASSEPITRQPQHF,TGTGCCAGCAGTGAACCCATTACACGTCAGCCCCAGCATTTT
TRBV20-1,-,TRBJ2-3,many,CSARLGSTADTQYF,TGCAGTGCTAGACTGGGGTCCACTGCAGATACGCAGTATTTT
TRBV20-1,-,TRBJ2-3,many,CSTHPDKRTDTQYF,TGCAGTACCCATCCGGACAAGCGCACAGATACGCAGTATTTT
TRBV5-8,-,TRBJ2-2,once,CASSLAQGWDLFF,TGTGCCAGCAGCCTTGCACAGGGCTGGGATCTGTTTTTT